Below, one T cell receptor (beta chain) is given with its context. The antigen is undetermined. As the method of synthesis, 5'RACE template switching with UMIs yielded TCR beta cDNA. With the 5' RACE reads reprocessed, TCRdb shows one record per CDR3 protein and no DNA. This sample's clone table lists about 460,000 distinct CDR3 sequences. The sample is drawn from a study of T cells expressing NK-cell markers. Study background: According to the study, TCR beta repertoires originated from sorted CD3+CD56+NKG2C+, CD3+CD56+NKG2C- and CD3+CD56-NKG2C+ T cells.

General study findings and limits: Dominant NKG2C+ clonotypes were found to form about 1.0-7.5% of CD8+ T cells in about 6 donors. In several donors, dominant clonotypes made up about 25-60.1% of CD3+CD56-NKG2C+ cells.

The CDR3 covers 16 residues. Per the germline V gene, CDR1 is LGHNA and CDR2 is YNFKEQ. The TCR originated in a woman in her forties or fifties in good health. Sequencing was done on a sample of blood T cells: a sorted CD56 or NKG2C T cell subset, CD4+ or CD8+ T cells, or bulk PBMC T cells (not recorded which). J is TRBJ2-3 and V is TRBV4-2; TCRdb proposes TRBD1, but this gene call is untestable without DNA. CDR3 sequence reads: CASSQDRGGAPDTQYF.